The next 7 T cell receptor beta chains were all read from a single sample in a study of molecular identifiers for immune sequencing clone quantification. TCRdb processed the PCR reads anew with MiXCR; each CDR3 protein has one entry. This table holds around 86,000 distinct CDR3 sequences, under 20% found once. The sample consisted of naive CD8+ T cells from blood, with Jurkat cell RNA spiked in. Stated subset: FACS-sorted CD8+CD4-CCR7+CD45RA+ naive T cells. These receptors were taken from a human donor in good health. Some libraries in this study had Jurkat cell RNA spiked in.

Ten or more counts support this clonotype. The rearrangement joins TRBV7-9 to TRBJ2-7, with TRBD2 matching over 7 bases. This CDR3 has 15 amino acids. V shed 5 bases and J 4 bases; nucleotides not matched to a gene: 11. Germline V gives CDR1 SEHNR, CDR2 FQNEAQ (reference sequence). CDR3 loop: CASSHSASGKYEQYF. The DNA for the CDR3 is TGTGCCAGCAGCCATTCCGCCAGCGGGAAGTACGAGCAGTACTTC.

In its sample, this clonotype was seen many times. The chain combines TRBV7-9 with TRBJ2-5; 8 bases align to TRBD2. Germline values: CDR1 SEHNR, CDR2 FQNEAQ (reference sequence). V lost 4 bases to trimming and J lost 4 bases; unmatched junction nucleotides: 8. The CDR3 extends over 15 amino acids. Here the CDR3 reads CASSSERGQGETQYF. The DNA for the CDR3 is TGTGCCAGCAGCTCCGAGCGGGGGCAGGGAGAGACCCAGTACTTC.

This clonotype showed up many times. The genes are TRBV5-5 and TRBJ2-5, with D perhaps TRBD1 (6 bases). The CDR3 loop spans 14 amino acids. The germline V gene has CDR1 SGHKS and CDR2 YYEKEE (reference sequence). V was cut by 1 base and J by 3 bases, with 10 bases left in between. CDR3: CASSLYSGEETQYF. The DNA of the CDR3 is TGTGCCAGCAGCTTGTACTCAGGGGAAGAGACCCAGTACTTC.

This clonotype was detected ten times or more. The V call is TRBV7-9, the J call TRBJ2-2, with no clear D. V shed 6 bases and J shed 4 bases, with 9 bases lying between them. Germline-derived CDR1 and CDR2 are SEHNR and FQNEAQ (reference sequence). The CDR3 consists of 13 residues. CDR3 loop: CASRESPTGELFF. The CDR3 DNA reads TGTGCCAGCAGAGAGAGCCCCACCGGGGAGCTGTTTTTT.

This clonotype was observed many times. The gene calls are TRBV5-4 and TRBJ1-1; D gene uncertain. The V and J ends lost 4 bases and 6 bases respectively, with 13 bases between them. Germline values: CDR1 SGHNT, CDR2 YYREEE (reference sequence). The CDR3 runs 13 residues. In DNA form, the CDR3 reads TGTGCCAGCAGCGAAGCCAATTGGGCTGAAGCTTTCTTT. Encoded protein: CASSEANWAEAFF.

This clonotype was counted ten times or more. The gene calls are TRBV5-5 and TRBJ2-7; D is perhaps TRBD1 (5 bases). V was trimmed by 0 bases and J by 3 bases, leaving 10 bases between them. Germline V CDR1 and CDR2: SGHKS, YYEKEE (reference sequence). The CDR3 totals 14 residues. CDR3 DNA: TGTGCCAGCAGCTTGGGAGGACAAGGCTACGAGCAGTACTTC. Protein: CASSLGGQGYEQYF.

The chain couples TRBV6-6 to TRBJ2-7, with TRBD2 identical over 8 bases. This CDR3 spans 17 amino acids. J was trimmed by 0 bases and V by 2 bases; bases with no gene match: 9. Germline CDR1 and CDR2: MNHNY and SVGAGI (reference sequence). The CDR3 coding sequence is TGTGCCAGCAGTTACCGCTTAAGCGGGGGCCCCTCCTACGAGCAGTACTTC. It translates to CASSYRLSGGPSYEQYF.